The source of this TCR beta chain is a study of graft-versus-host responses after intestinal transplantation. Overall study: In this cohort, recipients had multivisceral, liver-intestinal, or isolated intestinal transplants. The recipients all started with anti-thymocyte globulin induction and then took tacrolimus and steroids for around three years. Study-wide points: Early after transplant, HvG declines were associated with peak levels of circulating GvH clones. Researchers found GvH clones in recipient marrow, and some showed up first in ileum or blood.

This CDR3 is built from 14 residues. V gave up 6 bases and J gave up 4 bases, with 15 bases separating them. Germline V lookup: CDR1 LNHDA, CDR2 SQIVND (reference sequence). Clones were sequenced by immunoSEQ multiplex PCR, and TCRdb holds only the in-frame ones, with some missing. This table has over 100,000 clones, about 93% appearing once. A word on this clone: Antigen: not known.

The sequence was obtained from a human donor who received an intestinal transplant. The sample consisted of unstimulated CD4+ T cells sorted from spleen or lymph node cells, taken before intestinal transplant. V is TRBV19 and J is TRBJ1-2; maybe TRBD1 (5 bases). CDR3 nucleotides: TGTGCCAGTAGGGGTGGTGGGGCAGTCTATGGCTACACCTTC. Protein: CASRGGGAVYGYTF.